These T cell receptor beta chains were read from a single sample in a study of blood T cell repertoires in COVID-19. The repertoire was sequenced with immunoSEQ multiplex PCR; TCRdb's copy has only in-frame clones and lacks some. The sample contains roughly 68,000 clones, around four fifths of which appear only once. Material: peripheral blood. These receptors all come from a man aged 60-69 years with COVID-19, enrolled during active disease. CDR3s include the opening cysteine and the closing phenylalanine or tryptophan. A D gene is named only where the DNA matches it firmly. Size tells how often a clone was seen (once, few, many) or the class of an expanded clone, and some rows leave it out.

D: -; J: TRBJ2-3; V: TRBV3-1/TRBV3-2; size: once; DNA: TGTGCCAGCAGCCAAAATGCCAGCGCAGATACGCAGTATTTT; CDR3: CASSQNASADTQYF
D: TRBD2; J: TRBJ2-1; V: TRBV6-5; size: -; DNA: TGTGCCAGCACCCGAGGACTAGCCTACAATGAGCAGTTCTTC; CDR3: CASTRGLAYNEQFF
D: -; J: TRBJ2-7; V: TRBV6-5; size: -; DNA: TGTGCCAGCAGTTACTCGAGAACCTCAAACTTC; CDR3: CASSYSRTSNF
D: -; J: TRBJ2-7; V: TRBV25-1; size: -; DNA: TGTGCCAGCAACGATCTTAGCTCCTACGAGCAGTACTTC; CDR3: CASNDLSSYEQYF
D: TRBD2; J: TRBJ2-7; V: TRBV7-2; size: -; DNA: TGTGCCAGCAGCACTAGCGGGAGTCCCTACGAGCAGTACTTC; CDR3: CASSTSGSPYEQYF
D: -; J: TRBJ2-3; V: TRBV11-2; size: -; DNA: TGTGCCAGCAGCTCGACTAGCACAGATACGCAGTATTTT; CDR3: CASSSTSTDTQYF
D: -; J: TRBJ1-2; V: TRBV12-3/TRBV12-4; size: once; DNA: TGTGCCAGCAGTTTGGTCGGCTATGGCTACACCTTC; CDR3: CASSLVGYGYTF
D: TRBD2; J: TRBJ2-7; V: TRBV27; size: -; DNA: TGTGCCAGCCGACCCCTAGCGGGAGTAGAGCAGTACTTC; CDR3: CASRPLAGVEQYF
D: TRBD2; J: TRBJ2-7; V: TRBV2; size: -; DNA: TGTGCCAGCAGGAACCCATCCGGGAGGGCCTACGAGCAGTACTTC; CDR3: CASRNPSGRAYEQYF
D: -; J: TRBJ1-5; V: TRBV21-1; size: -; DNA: TGTGCCAGCAGCAGGTCGGACAGGGGCCTTGGGGGCAATCAGCCCCAGCATTTT; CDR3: CASSRSDRGLGGNQPQHF
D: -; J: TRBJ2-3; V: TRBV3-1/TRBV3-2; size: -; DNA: TGTGCCAGCAGCCAAGGAAACGGGGCAGATACGCAGTATTTT; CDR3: CASSQGNGADTQYF
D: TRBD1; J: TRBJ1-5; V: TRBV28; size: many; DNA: TGTGCCAGCACACAACAGGGGGCGCAAAGTTACCAGCCCCAGCATTTT; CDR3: CASTQQGAQSYQPQHF
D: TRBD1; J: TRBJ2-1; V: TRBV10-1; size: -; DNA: TGCGCCAGCGGTGAAACAGGGGTTGCGTTCTTC; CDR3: CASGETGVAFF
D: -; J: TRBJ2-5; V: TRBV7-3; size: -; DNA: TGTGCCAGCAGCTTAACCCCCGGGGGTGGGGAGACCCAGTACTTC; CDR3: CASSLTPGGGETQYF
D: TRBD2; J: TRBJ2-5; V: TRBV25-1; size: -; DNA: TGTGCCAGCAGTGAGAATAGCGGGGGGCAAGAGACCCAGTACTTC; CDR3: CASSENSGGQETQYF
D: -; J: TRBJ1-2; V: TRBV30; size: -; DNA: TGTGCCTGGAGAAGGTTTGGGGGGGACTATGGCTACACCTTC; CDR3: CAWRRFGGDYGYTF
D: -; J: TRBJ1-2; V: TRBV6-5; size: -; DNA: TGTGCCAGCAGCCCAACAGGAGCAGGGGGCTACACCTTC; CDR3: CASSPTGAGGYTF
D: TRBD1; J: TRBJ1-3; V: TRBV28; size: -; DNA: TGTGCCAGCAGACAGGGGAACTCTGGAAACACCATATATTTT; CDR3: CASRQGNSGNTIYF
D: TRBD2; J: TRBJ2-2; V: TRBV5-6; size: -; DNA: TGTGCCAGCAGCCCAGGACTAGCGGGGAGCACCGGGGAGCTGTTTTTT; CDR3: CASSPGLAGSTGELFF
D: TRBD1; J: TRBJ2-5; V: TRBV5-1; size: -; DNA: TGCGCCAGCAGCGGGAGGTCTTTGGGACAGGGCCAAGAGACCCAGTACTTC; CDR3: CASSGRSLGQGQETQYF
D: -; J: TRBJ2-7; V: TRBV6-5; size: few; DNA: TGTGCCAGCAGCGCCGACGCCAGCGCCTACGAGCAGTACTTC; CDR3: CASSADASAYEQYF
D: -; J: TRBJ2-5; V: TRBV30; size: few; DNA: TGTGCCTGGAGTGGAACGGAGGCCCAGTACTTC; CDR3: CAWSGTEAQYF